Presented here are 7 T cell receptor beta chains from one specimen sequenced in a study of blood T cell repertoires in COVID-19. This table comes from immunoSEQ multiplex PCR, and its TCRdb copy is limited to in-frame clones, with some not included. The repertoire holds more than 55,000 clones, with more than 80% as singletons. The sequenced material came from peripheral blood. These receptor sequences come from a man older than 75 with acute or convalescent COVID-19.

The V call is TRBV7-2, the J call TRBJ2-5; 7 bases are shared with TRBD2. The CDR3 is 15 amino acids. Per the germline V gene, CDR1 is SGHTA and CDR2 is FQGNSA. Losses at the gene ends were 4 bases for V and 5 bases for J; bases not matched to a gene: 10. This chain's CDR3 is CASSSQLARGETQYF. CDR3 bases: TGTGCCAGCAGCTCCCAGCTAGCGCGGGGGGAGACCCAGTACTTC.

The genes are TRBV30 and TRBJ1-3; tentative D call: TRBD1 (5 bases). The CDR3 spans 14 residues. V was pared by 0 bases and J by 4 bases, with 10 bases between. Germline-derived CDR1 and CDR2 are GTSNPN and SVGIG (reference sequence). The DNA of the CDR3 is TGTGCCTGGAGTGTAAGGGGAATCGGAAACACCATATATTTT. Translation: CAWSVRGIGNTIYF.

The rearrangement joins TRBV5-1 to TRBJ1-6; the D gene is possibly TRBD1 (5 bases). V lost 6 bases to trimming and J lost 9 bases, with 16 bases between them. The V gene's germline CDR1 is SGHRS and CDR2 YFSETQ. This CDR3 has 14 residues. CDR3 amino acids: CASKSPTGGSPLHF. DNA of the CDR3: TGCGCCAGCAAGTCCCCTACGGGGGGTTCACCCCTCCACTTT. The full variable domain, its missing parts supplied by reference TRBV5-1 and TRBJ1-6, is KAGVTQTPRYLIKTRGQQVTLSCSPISGHRSVSWYQQTPGQGLQFLFEYFSETQRNKGNFPGRFSGRQFSNSRSEMNVSTLELGDSALYLCASKSPTGGSPLHFGNGTRLTVT.

The V gene is TRBV24-1, the J gene TRBJ2-7; weak D call: TRBD2 (6 bases). Deletions cut 2 bases from V and 0 bases from J, with 10 bases between. CDR1 KGHDR and CDR2 SFDVKD come from the germline V gene. This CDR3 comprises 15 residues. CDR3 nucleotides: TGTGCCACCAGTGATTCCCGGAGGGCCTCCTACGAGCAGTACTTC. It specifies CATSDSRRASYEQYF.

This CDR3 is CASSESKSRQWPTGGYTF. In DNA form, the CDR3 reads TGCGCCAGCAGTGAGTCGAAATCCCGTCAATGGCCGACGGGTGGCTACACCTTC. V and J are TRBV10-1 and TRBJ1-2; no clear D gene. V lost 0 bases and J 7 bases, leaving 24 bases between the germline ends. Germline loops: CDR1 WNHNN, CDR2 SYGVQD (reference sequence). The CDR3 runs 18 residues.

V and J are TRBV14 and TRBJ2-1, with D possibly being TRBD2 (5 bases). The V and J ends lost 4 bases and 4 bases respectively, with 17 bases between them. Germline loops: CDR1 SGHDN, CDR2 FVKESK. The CDR3 totals 16 residues. The CDR3 DNA reads as TGTGCCAGCAGCCGCGGACTTGGGCAGCGGTACAATGAGCAGTTCTTC. It codes for CASSRGLGQRYNEQFF.

The V call is TRBV27, the J call TRBJ1-6; D gene ambiguous. The germline gives CDR1 MNHEY, CDR2 SMNVEV (reference sequence). The CDR3 is 14 residues long. The ends were cut back, 5 bases at V and 6 bases at J, with 11 bases in the middle. The CDR3 reads CASSIRESNSPLHF. The CDR3 nucleotides read TGTGCCAGCAGTATAAGGGAGAGTAATTCACCCCTCCACTTT.